This TCR beta chain came from a study of CD8+ T cells in alopecia areata (dated by TCRdb to 2016 to 2018). Context from the whole study: The treated patients, all with moderate-to-severe alopecia areata, were enrolled in an open-label pilot trial of oral tofacitinib given at 5 to 10 mg twice daily. Patients stayed on tofacitinib for 6 to 18 months and then had 6 months of follow-up off drug so that delayed response and recurrence could be assessed. Disease severity in treated patients was measured with the SALT score, which quantifies the percentage of affected scalp surface area. In both human patients and the C3H/HeJ mouse model, the study applied high-throughput TCRbeta sequencing to look at T cell clonal expansion in alopecia areata. On the human side, TCRbeta sequencing was run on scalp tissue and on sorted CD4+ and CD8+ peripheral blood T cells from healthy controls and from alopecia areata patients with either patchy or totalis/universalis disease. Biopsies were taken from tofacitinib-treated patients at baseline and again at 4 and 24 weeks into treatment, and several of those patients also had a later scalp biopsy. Scalp clonality was compared across normal scalp (n=4), patchy alopecia areata scalp (n=8), and alopecia totalis/universalis scalp (n=8). RNA came from the PAXgene miRNA kit for fixed scalp, the miRNeasy kit for PBMCs, and the RNeasy kit for mouse skin. Amplification of TCRbeta CDR3 regions was done by immunoSEQ multiplex PCR using 35 Vbeta forward primers and 13 Jbeta reverse primers. Study-wide conclusions, independent of this receptor: Many expanded lesional clones persisted in scalp and blood during tofacitinib treatment, which may partly explain relapse after stopping treatment. Because the treated cohort was small and had just a single nonresponder, larger studies are needed to establish links between baseline CD8+ expansion and response. Compared with normal scalp, lesional scalp had higher clonality and more expanded CD8+ clones, particularly in alopecia totalis/universalis, a pattern that suggests antigenic drive. Tofacitinib significantly decreased scalp clonality and the number of expanded CD8+ clones among the top 100 scalp clones. Scalp TCR repertoire analysis is complicated because resident alphabeta T cells in normal human skin are also sequenced, whereas mouse skin is dominated by gammadelta T cells. Shared TCR sequences between patients were less evident than in mice, which may be partly attributable to HLA diversity in the patient population.

Germline trimming: 0 bases from V, 8 bases from J; junction bases outside gene matches: 9. The CDR3 runs 15 amino acids, cysteine and phenylalanine included. CDR3 DNA only is kept here, 45 bases in frame from base 1. The germline V gene specifies MNHNS as CDR1 and SASEGT as CDR2. Receptors were amplified or captured by the immunoSEQ multiplex PCR assay. RNA was extracted from all samples and reverse transcribed into cDNA as template for TCR sequencing. First-strand cDNA was synthesized with SuperScript III using a 2:1 mix of oligo-dT and random hexamers. Amplification bias was assessed with a synthetic immune receptor repertoire, and residual bias was removed computationally. In the source study's methods: After raw reads were preprocessed to remove errors, the CDR3 was defined following IMGT conventions as running from the conserved cysteine to phenylalanine. Clonality was computed by normalizing Shannon entropy by log2 of the number of productive unique TCRs and subtracting the result from 1. Whether each scalp clone was CD4 or CD8 was inferred by checking scalp TCRbeta sequences against the CD4 and CD8 repertoires from sorted blood. The immuneACCESS repertoire file appears here via TCRdb, limited to in-frame rearrangements. These files lack a portion of the clones; in checked studies, under half of the deficit traces to unresolved V genes, and the cause of the others is not known. From that table come the V and J calls and clone size; the DNA was used to work out D and trimming. The sample has about 200,000 clones on record, 64% of them singletons. The ten biggest clones cover 4% to 5% of the sample.

In the case of this clone: It has no known antigen specificity. No clone much larger than this one lies a single base away; base qualities are absent.

The meaning of the sample's time point label: more than 3 weeks on oral tofacitinib. Per the publication, the treatment or condition label means: oral pan-JAK inhibitor, 5-10 mg twice daily. From alopecia areata patients, peripheral blood was collected along with lesional scalp punch biopsies. PBMCs were isolated by density centrifugation and stained for CD3, CD4 and CD8, after which CD4+ and CD8+ T cells were sorted on a FACSAria. The rearranged chain carries TRBV6-1 and TRBJ1-2; the junction holds 7 bases that match TRBD1. The receptor was derived from a human donor with alopecia areata. The source material was CD4+ T cells sorted from blood, sampled at week 4, from a patient treated with tofacitinib. The DNA reads as follows: TGTGCCAGCAGTGAAGCGAACAGGGGTACTGCCGGCTACACCTTC. It codes for CASSEANRGTAGYTF.